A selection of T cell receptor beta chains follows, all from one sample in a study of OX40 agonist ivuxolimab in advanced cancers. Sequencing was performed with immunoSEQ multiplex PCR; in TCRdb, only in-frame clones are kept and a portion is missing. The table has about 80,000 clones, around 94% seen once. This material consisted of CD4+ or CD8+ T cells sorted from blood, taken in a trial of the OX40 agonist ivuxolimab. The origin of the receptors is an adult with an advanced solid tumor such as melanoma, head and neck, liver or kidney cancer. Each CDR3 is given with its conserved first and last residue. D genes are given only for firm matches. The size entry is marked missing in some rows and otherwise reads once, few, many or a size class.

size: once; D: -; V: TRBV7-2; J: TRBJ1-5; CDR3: CASSFRSNQPQHF; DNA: TGTGCCAGCAGCTTTCGTAGCAATCAGCCCCAGCATTTT
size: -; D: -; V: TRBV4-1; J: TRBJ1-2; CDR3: CASSQTTDPLGGYTF; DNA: TGCGCCAGCAGCCAGACGACAGACCCCCTTGGCGGCTACACCTTC
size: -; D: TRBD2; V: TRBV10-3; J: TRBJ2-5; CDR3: CATASGSRETQYF; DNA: TGTGCCACGGCTAGCGGGAGTAGGGAGACCCAGTACTTC
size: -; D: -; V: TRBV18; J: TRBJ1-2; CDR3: CASSPPVNGYTF; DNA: TGTGCCAGCTCACCACCGGTAAATGGCTACACCTTC
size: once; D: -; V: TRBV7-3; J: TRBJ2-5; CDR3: CASSQTYQETQYF; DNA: TGTGCCAGCAGCCAAACCTACCAAGAGACCCAGTACTTC
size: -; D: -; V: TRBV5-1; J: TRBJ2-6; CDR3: CASSPDNSGANVLTF; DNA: TGCGCCAGCAGCCCGGACAACTCTGGGGCCAACGTCCTGACTTTC
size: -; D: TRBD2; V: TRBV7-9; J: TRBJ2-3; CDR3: CASSPSGRAGDTQYF; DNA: TGTGCCAGCAGCCCTAGCGGGAGGGCTGGGGATACGCAGTATTTT
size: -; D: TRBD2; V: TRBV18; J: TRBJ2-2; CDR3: CASSPPSGRAAGELFF; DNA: TGTGCCAGCTCACCACCGAGCGGGAGGGCCGCCGGGGAGCTGTTTTTT
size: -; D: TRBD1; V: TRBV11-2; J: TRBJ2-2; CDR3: CASSWGQGETGELFF; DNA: TGTGCCAGCAGCTGGGGACAGGGGGAGACCGGGGAGCTGTTTTTT
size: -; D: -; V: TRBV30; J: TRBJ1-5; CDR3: CAWSNNGQANQPQHF; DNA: TGTGCCTGGAGTAACAACGGGCAGGCCAATCAGCCCCAGCATTTT